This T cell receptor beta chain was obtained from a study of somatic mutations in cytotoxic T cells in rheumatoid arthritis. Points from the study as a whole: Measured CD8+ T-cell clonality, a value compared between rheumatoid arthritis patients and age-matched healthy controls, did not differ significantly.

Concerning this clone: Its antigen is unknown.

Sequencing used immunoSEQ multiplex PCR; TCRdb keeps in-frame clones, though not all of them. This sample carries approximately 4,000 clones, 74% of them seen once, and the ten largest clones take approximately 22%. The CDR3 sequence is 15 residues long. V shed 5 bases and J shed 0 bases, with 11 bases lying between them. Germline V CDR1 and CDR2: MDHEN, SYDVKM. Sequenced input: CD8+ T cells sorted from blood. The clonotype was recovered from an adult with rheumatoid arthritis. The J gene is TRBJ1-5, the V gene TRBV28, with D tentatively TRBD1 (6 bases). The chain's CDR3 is CASSPRTVSNQPQHF. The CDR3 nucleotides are TGTGCCAGCAGTCCCCGGACAGTTAGCAATCAGCCCCAGCATTTT.